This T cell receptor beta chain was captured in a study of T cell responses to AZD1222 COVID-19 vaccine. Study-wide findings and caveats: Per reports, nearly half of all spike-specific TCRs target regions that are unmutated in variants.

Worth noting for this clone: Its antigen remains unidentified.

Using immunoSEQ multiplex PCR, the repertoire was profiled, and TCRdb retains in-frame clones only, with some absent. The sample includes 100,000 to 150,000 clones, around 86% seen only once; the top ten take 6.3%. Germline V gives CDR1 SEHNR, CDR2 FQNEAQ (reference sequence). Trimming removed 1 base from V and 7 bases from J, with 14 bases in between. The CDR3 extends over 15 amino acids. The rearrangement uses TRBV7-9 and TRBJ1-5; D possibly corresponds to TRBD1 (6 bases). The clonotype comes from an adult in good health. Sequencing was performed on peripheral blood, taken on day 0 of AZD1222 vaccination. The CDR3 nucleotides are TGTGCCAGCAGCTTAGGGGCCAGGGGCGGACAGCCCCAGCATTTT. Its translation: CASSLGARGGQPQHF.